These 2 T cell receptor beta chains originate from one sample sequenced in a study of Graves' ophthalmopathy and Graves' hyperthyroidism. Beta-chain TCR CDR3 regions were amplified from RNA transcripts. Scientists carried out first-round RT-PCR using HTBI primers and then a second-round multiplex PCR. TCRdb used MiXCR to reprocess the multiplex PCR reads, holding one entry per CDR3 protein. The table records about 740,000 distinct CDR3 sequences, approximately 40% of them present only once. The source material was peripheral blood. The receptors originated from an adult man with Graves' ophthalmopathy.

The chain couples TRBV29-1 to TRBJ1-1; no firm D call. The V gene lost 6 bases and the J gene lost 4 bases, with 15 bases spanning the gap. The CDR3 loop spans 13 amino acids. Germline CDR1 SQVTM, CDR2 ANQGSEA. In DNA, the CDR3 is TGCAGCGTCGTCCGGGAGGCGGTCACTGAAGCTTTCTTT. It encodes CSVVREAVTEAFF.

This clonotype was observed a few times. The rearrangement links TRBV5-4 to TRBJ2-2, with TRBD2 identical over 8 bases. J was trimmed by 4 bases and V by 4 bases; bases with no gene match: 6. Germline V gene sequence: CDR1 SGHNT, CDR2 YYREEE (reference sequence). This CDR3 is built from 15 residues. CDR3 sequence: CASSGSGTVTGELFF. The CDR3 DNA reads TGTGCCAGCAGCGGTAGCGGGACGGTCACCGGGGAGCTGTTTTTT.